This entry lists 20 T cell receptor beta chains sequenced from one sample in a study of blood T cell repertoires in COVID-19. Here immunoSEQ multiplex PCR was the method, and the copy in TCRdb shows in-frame clones only, minus some. Here the sample spans 150,000 to 200,000 clones, roughly 90% being singletons. The specimen was peripheral blood. Every receptor here comes from a woman aged 60-70 years with COVID-19, enrolled during active disease.

The rearrangement joins TRBV19 to TRBJ2-1, with TRBD2 identical over 7 bases. The CDR3 runs to 15 residues. CDR1 and CDR2 (germline): LNHDA, SQIVND (reference sequence). V dropped 3 bases and J dropped 4; count of bases not matched to a gene: 6. In DNA form, the CDR3 reads TGTGCCAGTAGTATCGAGGGAGGGAGATACAATGAGCAGTTCTTC. Its translation is CASSIEGGRYNEQFF.

This clone was observed a handful of times. The chain carries TRBV11-3 and TRBJ1-2, with TRBD1 matching over 9 bases. The CDR3 consists of 14 residues. CDR1 is SGHNT and CDR2 is YENEEA in the germline V gene. Germline trimming cut 4 bases from V and 4 bases from J; bases unmatched to any gene: 4. This CDR3 is CASSSDRGAYGYTF. The CDR3, as DNA: TGTGCCAGCAGCTCGGACAGGGGAGCCTATGGCTACACCTTC.

The chain is built from TRBV6-5 and TRBJ2-3; D possibly corresponds to TRBD2 (6 bases). This CDR3 spans 13 amino acids. Trimming stripped 4 bases from V and 6 bases from J, with 11 bases between. Germline V lookup: CDR1 MNHEY, CDR2 SVGAGI. The CDR3 DNA follows: TGTGCCAGCAGTTGGACACGGGGGGATACGCAGTATTTT. Translating it yields CASSWTRGDTQYF.

The chain carries TRBV29-1 and TRBJ2-1; possibly TRBD1 for D (5 bases). The CDR3 loop spans 13 amino acids. Germline CDR1 is SQVTM and CDR2 is ANQGSEA. V was trimmed by 7 bases and J by 0 bases, leaving 10 bases between them. The CDR3 loop is CSGRQTSYNEQFF. The CDR3 bases are TGCAGCGGTCGACAGACCTCCTACAATGAGCAGTTCTTC.

This chain joins TRBV5-4 and TRBJ2-7; 9 bases map to TRBD1. The V and J ends lost 1 base and 3 bases, in that order; junction bases with no gene match: 2. The CDR3 extends over 14 amino acids. Germline CDR1 is SGHNT and CDR2 is YYREEE (reference sequence). The CDR3 DNA sequence: TGTGCCAGCAGCTTGCGGGACAGGGTCTACGAGCAGTACTTC. It yields the protein CASSLRDRVYEQYF.

This chain uses TRBV5-1 with TRBJ1-5, with 11 bases matching TRBD1. Germline V gene lookup returns CDR1 SGHRS and CDR2 YFSETQ. This CDR3 is built from 17 residues. The V and J ends lost 2 bases and 0 bases, in that order; junction bases with no gene match: 4. CDR3 loop: CASSFGTGGFSNQPQHF. In DNA form, the CDR3 reads TGCGCCAGCAGCTTCGGGACAGGGGGTTTTAGCAATCAGCCCCAGCATTTT.

This clone came up a few times. This chain joins TRBV5-6 and TRBJ1-2; no reliable D call. V lost 0 bases and J 5 bases, leaving 14 bases between the germline ends. Germline V gene sequence: CDR1 SGHDT, CDR2 YYEEEE. The CDR3 spans 15 residues. The CDR3 DNA is TGTGCCAGCAGCTTGGTCCAGCTCCTAGATTATGGCTACACCTTC. It specifies CASSLVQLLDYGYTF.

V gene TRBV2 combines with J gene TRBJ1-2; 9 bases match TRBD1. With 6 bases clipped from V and 9 bases from J, the junction kept 11 bases outside the gene matches. This CDR3 spans 14 amino acids. CDR1 is SNHLY and CDR2 is FYNNEI in the germline V gene. The CDR3 DNA sequence: TGTGCCAGCAGCCAAAAACAGGGGGCAAGTAGCTACACCTTC. Its translation is CASSQKQGASSYTF.

The chain carries TRBV4-1 and TRBJ2-3; TRBD2 matches at 8 bases. V shed 0 bases, J shed 8 bases, and the junction held 13 bases outside the gene matches. The CDR3 consists of 17 residues. Germline CDR1 is MGHRA and CDR2 is YSYEKL. DNA for the CDR3: TGCGCCAGCAGCCAAGATCGGGTTAGCGGGAACCACGGTACGCAGTATTTT. Residues: CASSQDRVSGNHGTQYF.

V and J are TRBV19 and TRBJ1-4, with D possibly being TRBD1 (6 bases). V was trimmed by 5 bases and J by 0 bases, leaving 16 bases between them. This CDR3 contains 17 residues. CDR1 is LNHDA, CDR2 SQIVND, per germline (reference sequence). The CDR3 loop reads CASSGPGGPSTNEKLFF. For the CDR3, the DNA is TGTGCCAGTAGTGGCCCCGGGGGGCCATCAACTAATGAAAAACTGTTTTTT.

The chain uses TRBV5-1 and TRBJ1-1; no reliable D call. Looked up from germline, CDR1 is SGHRS and CDR2 is YFSETQ. Trimming took off 0 bases at V and 4 bases at J, with 13 bases between the two ends. The CDR3 extends over 15 amino acids. The CDR3 is CASSLEEGPGTEAFF. In nucleotides, the CDR3 is TGCGCCAGCAGCTTGGAGGAGGGCCCAGGCACTGAAGCTTTCTTT.

The V gene is TRBV7-2, the J gene TRBJ1-6; no clear D. The CDR3 extends over 17 amino acids. The V end was cut by 2 bases, the J end by 0 bases, with 11 bases between. Germline CDR1 is SGHTA and CDR2 is FQGNSA. The CDR3 here is CASSLLNPGSYNSPLHF. CDR3 sequence (DNA): TGTGCCAGCAGCTTATTGAACCCCGGCTCCTATAATTCACCCCTCCACTTT.

The CDR3 region is CASSLLRGSGELFF. The CDR3 DNA reads as TGTGCCAGCAGCTTATTGAGAGGGTCCGGGGAGCTGTTTTTT. V usage is TRBV11-3 and J usage is TRBJ2-2; D might be TRBD2 (5 bases). CDR1 SGHNT and CDR2 YENEEA come from the germline V gene. V was cut by 2 bases and J by 6 bases, with 10 bases left in between. The CDR3 has 14 amino acids.

This clone has just a few counts. The chain links TRBV5-1 to TRBJ2-2, with TRBD1 matching 8 bases. The germline V gene encodes CDR1 SGHRS and CDR2 YFSETQ. With 5 bases clipped from V and 3 bases from J, the junction kept 6 bases outside the gene matches. The CDR3 runs 15 residues. This chain's CDR3 is CASRLGQGDTGELFF. Written as DNA, the CDR3 is TGCGCCAGCAGACTCGGACAGGGAGACACCGGGGAGCTGTTTTTT.

This clone was found once. The chain is built from TRBV6-5 and TRBJ2-7; TRBD1 is a possible D gene (6 bases). Germline V gene sequence: CDR1 MNHEY, CDR2 SVGAGI. The length of the CDR3 is 14 residues. Trimming left V 5 bases short and J 3 bases short, with 14 bases between. This CDR3 is CASSRRSTGYEQYF. DNA of the CDR3: TGTGCCAGCAGTCGCAGATCGACAGGCTACGAGCAGTACTTC.

The V gene is TRBV29-1, the J gene TRBJ1-5; TRBD1 agrees at 9 bases. This CDR3 is built from 13 residues. CDR1 and CDR2 (germline): SQVTM, ANQGSEA. The CDR3 DNA is TGCAGTTTCGGGACAGGGACCAATCAGCCCCAGCATTTT. The encoded protein is CSFGTGTNQPQHF.

The J gene is TRBJ2-7, the V gene TRBV27; 7 positions agree with TRBD1. Germline lookup yields CDR1 MNHEY and CDR2 SMNVEV (reference sequence). With V trimmed by 6 bases and J by 4 bases, 12 bases remained unmatched. CDR3 length equals 15 residues. CDR3 sequence (DNA): TGTGCCAGCAGCCCCTTCGGGACAGCCGAGTACGAGCAGTACTTC. Protein sequence: CASSPFGTAEYEQYF.

The rearrangement links TRBV29-1 to TRBJ2-3; TRBD2 might be the D (5 bases). Germline-derived CDR1 and CDR2 are SQVTM and ANQGSEA. V was cut by 4 bases and J by 6 bases, with 17 bases left in between. The CDR3 spans 14 residues. CDR3 nucleotide sequence: TGCAGCGTTGCTCGGACTCAAGGGATGGATACGCAGTATTTT. Protein product: CSVARTQGMDTQYF.

The CDR3 spells CASSHLTPPGGYTF. In nucleotides, the CDR3 is TGTGCCAGCAGCCACCTGACTCCCCCCGGTGGCTACACCTTC. The V and J genes are TRBV3-1 (or the pseudogene TRBV3-2) and TRBJ1-2; D is unresolved. The CDR3 spans 14 residues. From germline, CDR1 is LGHDT and CDR2 YNNKEL (reference sequence). Trimming cost V 3 bases and J 7 bases, with 15 bases left between them.

V gene TRBV19 combines with J gene TRBJ1-6; 7 bases line up with TRBD1. The length of the CDR3 is 14 residues. Germline lookup yields CDR1 LNHDA and CDR2 SQIVND (reference sequence). The V and J ends lost 9 bases and 7 bases, in that order; junction bases with no gene match: 9. Written as DNA, the CDR3 is TGTGCCAGCAAGGGACAGCGGTCAAATTCACCCCTCCACTTT. This sequence encodes CASKGQRSNSPLHF.